This TCR beta chain emerged from a study of T cell clones after liver transplantation. Study details: Until 12-24 months post-transplant, subjects got standard immunosuppression and no induction.

Study-level points and caveats: Conclusions were preliminary, with small, heterogeneous patient groups. The donor-reactive repertoire was only partly measurable in a couple of subjects, lacking donor cells.

Data came from immunoSEQ multiplex PCR; TCRdb stores just in-frame clones and leaves some out. The data hold some 80,000 clones, with 84% observed a single time. In the case of this clone: The antigen is not known.

The TCR comes from a human patient who received a liver transplant. Part of the T cells may come from the graft donor. Sequences were derived from CD4+ T cells from blood, sampled less than 50 months after liver transplant.

The CDR3 here is CASSLGTAISGANVLTF. In nucleotides, the CDR3 is TGCGCCAGCAGCCTTGGGACGGCGATCTCTGGGGCCAACGTCCTGACTTTC. The chain links TRBV5-1 to TRBJ2-6; D is possibly TRBD1 or TRBD2 (5 bases each). The V end lost 4 bases, the J end lost 0 bases, and 14 bases lay between the germline ends. In germline, CDR1 is SGHRS, CDR2 YFSETQ. CDR3 length equals 17 residues.